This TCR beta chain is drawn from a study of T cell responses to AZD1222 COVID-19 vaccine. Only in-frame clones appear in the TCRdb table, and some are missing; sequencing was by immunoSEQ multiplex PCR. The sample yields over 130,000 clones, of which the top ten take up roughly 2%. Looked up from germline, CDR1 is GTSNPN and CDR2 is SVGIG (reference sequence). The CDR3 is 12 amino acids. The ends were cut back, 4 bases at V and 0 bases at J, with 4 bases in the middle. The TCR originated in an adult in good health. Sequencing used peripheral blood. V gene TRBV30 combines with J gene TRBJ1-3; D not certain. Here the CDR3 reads CAWTHSGNTIYF. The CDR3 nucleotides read TGTGCCTGGACCCACTCTGGAAACACCATATATTTT.